This is a list of T cell receptor beta chains from one sample in a study of T cell repertoires in cytomegalovirus infection. TCRdb fed the reads into MiXCR, producing one record per CDR3 protein. Seen here are around 280,000 distinct CDR3 sequences, about a tenth observed once, and the top ten hold around 2.5%. The sequenced sample was PBMCs. These receptors all come from a human donor in good health (CMV status not recorded). Some clones in this sample may be carry-over from other donors' samples. The CDR3 runs from the conserved cysteine through the conserved F or W. Fields, in order: clone size, V gene, D gene, J gene, CDR3 protein, CDR3 DNA. A D gene is named only where the DNA matches it firmly. For some rows the clone size is stated as once, few or many, or as a class when expanded; others skip it.

>many|TRBV11-3|.|TRBJ1-1
CASSLEGETEAFF
TGTGCCAGCAGCTTAGAGGGGGAGACTGAAGCTTTCTTT
>few|TRBV29-1|.|TRBJ2-5
CSVDELRETQYF
TGCAGCGTTGATGAACTAAGGGAGACCCAGTACTTC
>many|TRBV7-3|.|TRBJ1-1
CASSFTAGENTEAFF
TGTGCCAGCAGCTTCACTGCTGGGGAGAACACTGAAGCTTTCTTT
>few|TRBV29-1|.|TRBJ2-1
CSVEGWRGNEQFF
TGCAGCGTTGAGGGATGGCGGGGAAATGAGCAGTTCTTC
>.|TRBV4-1|.|TRBJ2-7
CASSQGPAVGEQYF
TGCGCCAGCAGCCAAGGACCGGCAGTGGGCGAGCAGTACTTC
>few|TRBV7-9|TRBD1|TRBJ1-1
CASSPHAGGVSTEAFF
TGTGCCAGCAGCCCTCATGCAGGGGGCGTCAGCACTGAAGCTTTCTTT
>many|TRBV7-9|.|TRBJ2-3
CASSLFGEDTQYF
TGTGCCAGCAGCTTATTCGGTGAAGATACGCAGTATTTT
>many|TRBV2|TRBD1|TRBJ1-4
CASSSQGQINEKLFF
TGTGCCAGCAGTTCTCAGGGACAGATTAATGAAAAACTGTTTTTT
>few|TRBV7-9|.|TRBJ1-1
CASSLAKSEAFF
TGTGCCAGCAGCTTAGCGAAATCTGAAGCTTTCTTT
>.|TRBV18|.|TRBJ1-1
CASSPGVGSTEAFF
TGTGCCAGCTCACCGGGGGTCGGAAGCACTGAAGCTTTCTTT
>few|TRBV7-2|.|TRBJ1-1
CASSSPGQDQNTEAFF
TGTGCCAGCAGCTCTCCGGGACAAGACCAGAACACTGAAGCTTTCTTT
>few|TRBV6-2/TRBV6-3|.|TRBJ2-7
CASSGDRVLFSYEQYF
TGTGCCAGCAGTGGGGATCGCGTCTTATTCTCCTACGAGCAGTACTTC
>many|TRBV6-6|TRBD2|TRBJ2-5
CASSYGLAGGQETQYF
TGTGCCAGCAGTTACGGACTAGCGGGGGGACAAGAGACCCAGTACTTC
>few|TRBV20-1|.|TRBJ2-7
CSARGEAGTYEQYF
TGCAGTGCTAGAGGTGAGGCAGGGACCTACGAGCAGTACTTC
>many|TRBV5-4|.|TRBJ2-1
CASSLAGGNFGEQFF
TGTGCCAGCAGCTTGGCAGGGGGGAATTTTGGTGAGCAGTTCTTC
>.|TRBV14|.|TRBJ1-5
CASSPSERNSNQPQHF
TGTGCCAGCAGCCCCTCGGAAAGGAATAGCAATCAGCCCCAGCATTTT
>many|TRBV7-9|.|TRBJ2-7
CASSFPVRDEQYF
TGTGCCAGCAGCTTCCCCGTCAGGGACGAGCAGTACTTC
>.|TRBV19|.|TRBJ1-1
CASSSSGNTEAFF
TGTGCCAGTAGTTCCTCGGGGAACACTGAAGCTTTCTTT
>many|TRBV28|.|TRBJ1-6
CASSLWSSPLHF
TGTGCCAGCAGTTTATGGAGTTCACCCCTCCACTTT
>many|TRBV18|.|TRBJ1-1
CASSRYGTGNTEAFF
TGTGCCAGCTCCCGCTACGGGACGGGGAACACTGAAGCTTTCTTT
>many|TRBV6-1|.|TRBJ2-3
CASSESTTTGYRTDTQYF
TGTGCCAGCAGTGAGTCAACGACAACAGGGTATCGCACAGATACGCAGTATTTT
>many|TRBV28|.|TRBJ1-4
CASSFIRDNEKLFF
TGTGCCAGCAGTTTTATAAGGGATAATGAAAAACTGTTTTTT
>few|TRBV7-2|.|TRBJ2-7
CASSPPGRYEQYF
TGTGCCAGCAGCCCGCCTGGTCGCTACGAGCAGTACTTC
>many|TRBV11-2|.|TRBJ1-4
CASSPPFLRGAHGEKLFF
TGTGCCAGCAGCCCGCCGTTTCTCCGGGGGGCGCACGGTGAAAAACTGTTTTTT
>.|TRBV28|.|TRBJ1-4
CASSPLPQRGEKLFF
TGTGCCAGCAGTCCCCTCCCGCAAAGAGGTGAAAAACTGTTTTTT
>few|TRBV20-1|.|TRBJ1-5
CSARDSKKGNQPQHF
TGCAGTGCTAGAGATTCGAAGAAAGGCAATCAGCCCCAGCATTTT
>few|TRBV14|.|TRBJ2-3
CASSQGRVVGTQYF
TGTGCCAGCAGCCAAGGTCGAGTGGTCGGTACGCAGTATTTT
>.|TRBV11-2|TRBD1|TRBJ2-1
CASSLVGQGDNEQFF
TGTGCCAGCAGCTTAGTGGGACAGGGGGACAATGAGCAGTTCTTC
>many|TRBV20-1|.|TRBJ1-1
CSARGSVGEKSTTEAFF
TGCAGTGCTAGAGGGAGTGTCGGGGAGAAGTCCACCACTGAAGCTTTCTTT
>few|TRBV6-1|.|TRBJ1-5
CASSETSGGQPQHF
TGTGCCAGCAGTGAAACGAGCGGAGGTCAGCCCCAGCATTTT
>many|TRBV7-2|.|TRBJ2-7
CASSLAGQAYEQYF
TGTGCCAGCAGCTTAGCGGGGCAGGCCTACGAGCAGTACTTC
>many|TRBV5-5|.|TRBJ1-1
CASSLLAPMGMNTEAFF
TGTGCCAGCAGCTTGTTGGCCCCGATGGGGATGAACACTGAAGCTTTCTTT
>many|TRBV5-5|TRBD2|TRBJ2-5
CASSLAGGGDQETQYF
TGTGCCAGCAGCTTGGCCGGCGGGGGGGACCAAGAGACCCAGTACTTC
>.|TRBV29-1|.|TRBJ1-1
CSVEITSNTEAFF
TGCAGCGTTGAAATTACCTCGAACACTGAAGCTTTCTTT
>many|TRBV7-9|TRBD1|TRBJ2-7
CASSLTTGGDSYEQYF
TGTGCCAGCAGCTTAACGACAGGGGGGGACTCCTACGAGCAGTACTTC
>many|TRBV5-1|.|TRBJ2-5
CASNPFVGDSQETQYF
TGCGCCAGCAACCCTTTTGTGGGGGACTCGCAAGAGACCCAGTACTTC
>many|TRBV20-1|TRBD2|TRBJ2-3
CSSLAGFTDTQYF
TGCAGTTCCTTAGCGGGGTTCACAGATACGCAGTATTTT
>few|TRBV20-1|TRBD1|TRBJ1-5
CSASRDRVGNQPQHF
TGCAGTGCTAGCAGGGACAGGGTTGGCAATCAGCCCCAGCATTTT
>.|TRBV20-1|.|TRBJ1-1
CSARRRGGGFGNTEAFF
TGCAGTGCTAGAAGGCGGGGTGGCGGGTTTGGGAACACTGAAGCTTTCTTT
>few|TRBV20-1|.|TRBJ1-1
CSARDRSFTEAFF
TGCAGTGCTAGAGATCGCAGTTTCACTGAAGCTTTCTTT
>few|TRBV20-1|.|TRBJ1-2
CSAKEGANYGYTF
TGCAGTGCTAAGGAGGGAGCTAACTATGGCTACACCTTC
>many|TRBV6-6|.|TRBJ1-6
CASSYSSAEYNSPLHF
TGTGCCAGCAGTTACTCCTCTGCTGAATATAATTCACCCCTCCACTTT
>large|TRBV7-2|.|TRBJ2-3
CASSLSYRETDTQYF
TGTGCCAGCAGCTTAAGCTACAGGGAAACAGATACGCAGTATTTT
>many|TRBV4-1|.|TRBJ1-1
CASSQGRREEAFF
TGCGCCAGCAGCCAAGGGAGACGAGAAGAAGCTTTCTTT
>few|TRBV20-1|TRBD2|TRBJ2-1
CSAASRSGGRNEQFF
TGCAGTGCCGCCTCCCGGAGCGGGGGGAGGAATGAGCAGTTCTTC
>many|TRBV6-6|TRBD2|TRBJ2-3
CASSYRGLAGGPDTQYF
TGTGCCAGCAGTTATAGGGGACTAGCGGGAGGGCCAGATACGCAGTATTTT
>many|TRBV28|TRBD2|TRBJ2-3
CASPPSAGGSTDTQYF
TGTGCCAGCCCTCCCTCAGCGGGGGGGAGCACAGATACGCAGTATTTT
>many|TRBV7-6|.|TRBJ2-7
CASSSKRSSYEQYF
TGTGCCAGCAGCTCGAAGAGGAGCTCCTACGAGCAGTACTTC
>few|TRBV20-1|TRBD1|TRBJ2-1
CSATKPGQGANEQFF
TGCAGTGCCACGAAACCGGGACAGGGGGCAAATGAGCAGTTCTTC
>many|TRBV12-3/TRBV12-4|TRBD1|TRBJ2-4
CASSEPGGDNKNIQYF
TGTGCCAGCAGTGAACCAGGGGGCGATAACAAAAACATTCAGTACTTC